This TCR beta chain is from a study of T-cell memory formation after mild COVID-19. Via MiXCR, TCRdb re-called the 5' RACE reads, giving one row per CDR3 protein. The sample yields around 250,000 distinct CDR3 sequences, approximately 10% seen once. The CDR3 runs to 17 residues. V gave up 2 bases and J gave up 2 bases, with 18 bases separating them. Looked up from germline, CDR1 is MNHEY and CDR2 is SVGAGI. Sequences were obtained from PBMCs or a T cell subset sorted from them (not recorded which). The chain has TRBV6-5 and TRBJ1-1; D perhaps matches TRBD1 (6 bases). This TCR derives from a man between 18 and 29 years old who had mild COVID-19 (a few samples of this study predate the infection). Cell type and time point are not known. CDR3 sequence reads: CASSYAAPGAENTEAFF. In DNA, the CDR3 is TGTGCCAGCAGTTACGCAGCGCCAGGGGCTGAAAACACTGAAGCTTTCTTT.